This T cell receptor beta chain was obtained from a study of blood T cell repertoires in COVID-19. For the study at large: Samples of COVID-19 (acute and convalescent) were obtained from the United States, Italy and Spain.

Germline V CDR1 and CDR2: DFQATT, SNEGSKA (reference sequence). Deletions cut 3 bases from V and 1 base from J, with 10 bases between. The CDR3 runs 13 residues. Study processing details: Amplification of reference gene primers provided the estimated nucleated cell counts. Assay: immunoSEQ multiplex PCR; the TCRdb copy retains only in-frame clones and omits some. Clone size and the V and J calls come from that table; the DNA yielded D and trimming. Found here are about 70,000 clones, roughly 80% of them singletons; the top ten hold over 15%. The V call is TRBV20-1, the J call TRBJ2-7; D is possibly TRBD1 (5 bases). This clonotype was sampled from a man between 65 and 85 years old who had recovered from COVID-19. Sequenced: peripheral blood. CDR3 loop: CSASPQGSYEQYF. The DNA for the CDR3 is TGCAGTGCTAGTCCCCAGGGTTCCTACGAGCAGTACTTC.